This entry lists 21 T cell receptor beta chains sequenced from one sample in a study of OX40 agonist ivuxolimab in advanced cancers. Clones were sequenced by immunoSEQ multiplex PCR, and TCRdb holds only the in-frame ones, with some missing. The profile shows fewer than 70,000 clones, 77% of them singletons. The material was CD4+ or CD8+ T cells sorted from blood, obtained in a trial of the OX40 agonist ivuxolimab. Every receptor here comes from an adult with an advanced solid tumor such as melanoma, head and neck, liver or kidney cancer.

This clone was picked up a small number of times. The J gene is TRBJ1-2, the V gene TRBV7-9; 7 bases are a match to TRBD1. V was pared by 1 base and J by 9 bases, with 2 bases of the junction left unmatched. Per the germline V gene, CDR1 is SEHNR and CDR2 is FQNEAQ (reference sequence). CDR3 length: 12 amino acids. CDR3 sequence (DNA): TGTGCCAGCAGCTTAGACAGGGGCCGCTACACCTTC. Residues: CASSLDRGRYTF.

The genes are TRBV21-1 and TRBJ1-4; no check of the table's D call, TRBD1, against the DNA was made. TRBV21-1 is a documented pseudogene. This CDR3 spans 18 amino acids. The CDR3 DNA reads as TGTGCCAGCAGCCCAGGGGTTGTCGGGCGGCGAGCTAATGAAAAACTGTTTTTT. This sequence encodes CASSPGVVGRRANEKLFF.

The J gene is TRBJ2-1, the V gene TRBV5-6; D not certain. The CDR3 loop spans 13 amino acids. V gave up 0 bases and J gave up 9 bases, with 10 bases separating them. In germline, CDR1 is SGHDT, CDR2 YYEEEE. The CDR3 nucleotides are TGTGCCAGCAGCTTGGAGAGACTGGCTGAGCAGTTCTTC. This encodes CASSLERLAEQFF.

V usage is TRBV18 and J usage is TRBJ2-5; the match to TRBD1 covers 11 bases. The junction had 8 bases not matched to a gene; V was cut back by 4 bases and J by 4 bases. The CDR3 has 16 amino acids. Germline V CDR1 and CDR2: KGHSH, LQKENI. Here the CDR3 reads CASSLAGQGAGETQYF. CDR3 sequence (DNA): TGTGCCAGCTCACTTGCCGGACAGGGGGCCGGAGAGACCCAGTACTTC.

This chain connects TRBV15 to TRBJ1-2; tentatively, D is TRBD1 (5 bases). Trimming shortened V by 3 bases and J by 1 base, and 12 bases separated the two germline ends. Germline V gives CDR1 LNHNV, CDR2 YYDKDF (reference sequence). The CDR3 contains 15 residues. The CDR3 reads CATSRGRSYNYGYTF. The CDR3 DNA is TGTGCCACCAGCAGGGGACGGTCTTATAACTATGGCTACACCTTC.

The CDR3 DNA sequence: TGTGCCAGCAGCTTAGATTTCGGAGCTGGAAACACCATATATTTT. Its translation: CASSLDFGAGNTIYF. The chain combines TRBV11-2 with TRBJ1-3; D remains unclear. Trimming pared 0 bases from V and 2 bases from J, leaving 8 bases between. Germline values: CDR1 SGHAT, CDR2 FQNNGV. This CDR3 comprises 15 residues.

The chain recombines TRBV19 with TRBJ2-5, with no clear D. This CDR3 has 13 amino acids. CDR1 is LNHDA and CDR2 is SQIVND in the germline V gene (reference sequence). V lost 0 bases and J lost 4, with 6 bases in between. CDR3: CASSIDTGETQYF. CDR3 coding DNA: TGTGCCAGTAGTATAGATACGGGAGAGACCCAGTACTTC.

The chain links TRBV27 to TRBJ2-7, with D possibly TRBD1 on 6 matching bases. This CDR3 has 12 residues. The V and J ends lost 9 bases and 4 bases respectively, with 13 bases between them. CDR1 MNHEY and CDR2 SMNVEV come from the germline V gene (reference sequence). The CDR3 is CASTDRFYEQYF. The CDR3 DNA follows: TGTGCCAGTACCGACAGGTTTTACGAGCAGTACTTC.

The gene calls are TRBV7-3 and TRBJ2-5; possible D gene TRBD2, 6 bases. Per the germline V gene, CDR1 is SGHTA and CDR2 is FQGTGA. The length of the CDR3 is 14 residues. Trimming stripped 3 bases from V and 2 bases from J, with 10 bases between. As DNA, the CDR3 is TGTGCCAGCAGCTTCGGAGGGTCGCAAGAGACCCAGTACTTC. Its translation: CASSFGGSQETQYF.

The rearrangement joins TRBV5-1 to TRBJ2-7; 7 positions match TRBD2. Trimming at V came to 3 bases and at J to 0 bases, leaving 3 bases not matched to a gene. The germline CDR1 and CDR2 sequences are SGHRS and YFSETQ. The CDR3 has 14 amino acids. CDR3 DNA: TGCGCCAGCAGCTGGGGAGGGGACTCCTACGAGCAGTACTTC. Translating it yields CASSWGGDSYEQYF.

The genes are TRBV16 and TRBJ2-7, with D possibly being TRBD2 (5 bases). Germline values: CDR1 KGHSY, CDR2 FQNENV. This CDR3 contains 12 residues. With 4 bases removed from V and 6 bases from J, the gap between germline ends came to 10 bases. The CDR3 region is CASSPRGTEQYF. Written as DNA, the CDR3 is TGTGCCAGCAGCCCCCGGGGTACCGAGCAGTACTTC.

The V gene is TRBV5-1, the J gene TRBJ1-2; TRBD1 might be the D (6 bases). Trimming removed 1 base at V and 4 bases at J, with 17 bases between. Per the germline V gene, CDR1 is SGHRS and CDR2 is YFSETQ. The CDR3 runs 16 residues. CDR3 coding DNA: TGCGCCAGCAGCTTGAAAAATAGGACAGTCCCCTATGGCTACACCTTC. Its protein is CASSLKNRTVPYGYTF.

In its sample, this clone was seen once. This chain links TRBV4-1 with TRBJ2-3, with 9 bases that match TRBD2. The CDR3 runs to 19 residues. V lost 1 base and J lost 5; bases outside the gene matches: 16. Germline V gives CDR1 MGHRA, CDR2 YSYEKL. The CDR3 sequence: CASSQAGVPTSGYLDTQYF. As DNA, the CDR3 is TGCGCCAGCAGCCAAGCTGGAGTTCCGACTAGCGGTTATCTAGATACGCAGTATTTT.

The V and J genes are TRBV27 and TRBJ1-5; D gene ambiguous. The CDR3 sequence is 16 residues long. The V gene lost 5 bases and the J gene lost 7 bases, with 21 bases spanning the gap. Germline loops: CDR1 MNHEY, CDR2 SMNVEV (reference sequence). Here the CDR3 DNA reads TGTGCCAGCAGTGTACATCAGGTCGGTTCGGGCCAGCCCCAGCATTTT. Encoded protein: CASSVHQVGSGQPQHF.

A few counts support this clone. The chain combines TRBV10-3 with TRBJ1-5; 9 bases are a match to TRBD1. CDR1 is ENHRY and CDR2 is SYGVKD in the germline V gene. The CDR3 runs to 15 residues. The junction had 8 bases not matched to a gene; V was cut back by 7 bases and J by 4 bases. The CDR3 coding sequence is TGTGCCATCAAATCCGGGACAGGGAGAAATCAGCCCCAGCATTTT. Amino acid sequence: CAIKSGTGRNQPQHF.

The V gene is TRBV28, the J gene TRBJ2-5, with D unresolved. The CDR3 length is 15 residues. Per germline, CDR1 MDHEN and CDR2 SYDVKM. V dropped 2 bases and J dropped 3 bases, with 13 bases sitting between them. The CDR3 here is CASSLGARREETQYF. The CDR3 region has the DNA TGTGCCAGCAGTTTAGGCGCTAGGCGAGAAGAGACCCAGTACTTC.

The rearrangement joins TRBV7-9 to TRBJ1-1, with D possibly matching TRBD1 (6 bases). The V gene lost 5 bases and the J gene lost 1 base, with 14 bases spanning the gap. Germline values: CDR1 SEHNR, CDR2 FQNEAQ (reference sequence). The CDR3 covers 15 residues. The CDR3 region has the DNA TGTGCCAGCAGCCCGAGAGGGGGTGCGAACACTGAAGCTTTCTTT. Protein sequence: CASSPRGGANTEAFF.

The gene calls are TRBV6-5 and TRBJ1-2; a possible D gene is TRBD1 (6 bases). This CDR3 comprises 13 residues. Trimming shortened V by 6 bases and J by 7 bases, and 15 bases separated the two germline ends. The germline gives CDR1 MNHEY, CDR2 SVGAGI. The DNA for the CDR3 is TGTGCCAGCAGAGAACCCCAGGGGTTTGGCTACACCTTC. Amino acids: CASREPQGFGYTF.

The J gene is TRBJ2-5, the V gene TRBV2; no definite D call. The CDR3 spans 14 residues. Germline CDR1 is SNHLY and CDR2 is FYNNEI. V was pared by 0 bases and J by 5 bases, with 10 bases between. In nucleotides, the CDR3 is TGTGCCAGCAGTGAAGCGAATGGGTTGGAGACCCAGTACTTC. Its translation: CASSEANGLETQYF. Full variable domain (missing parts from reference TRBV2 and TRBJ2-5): EPEVTQTPSHQVTQMGQEVILRCVPISNHLYFYWYRQILGQKVEFLVSFYNNEISEKSEIFDDQFSVERPDGSNFTLKIRSTKLEDSAMYFCASSEANGLETQYFGPGTRLLVL.

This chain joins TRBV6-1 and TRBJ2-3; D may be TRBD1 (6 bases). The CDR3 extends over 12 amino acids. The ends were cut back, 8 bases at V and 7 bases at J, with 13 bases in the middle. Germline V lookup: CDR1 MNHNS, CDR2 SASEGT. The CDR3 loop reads CASRTVPNTQYF. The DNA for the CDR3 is TGTGCCAGCCGGACAGTCCCTAATACGCAGTATTTT.

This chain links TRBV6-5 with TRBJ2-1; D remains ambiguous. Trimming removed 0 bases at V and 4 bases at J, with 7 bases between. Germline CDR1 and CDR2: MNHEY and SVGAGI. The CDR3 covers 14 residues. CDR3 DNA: TGTGCCAGCAGTTACTCGAATACTTACAATGAGCAGTTCTTC. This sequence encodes CASSYSNTYNEQFF.